This T cell receptor (beta chain) was identified in a study of cytomegalovirus exposure and HLA in healthy donors. A remark on this clone: What it binds is not known.

The CDR3 totals 16 residues. Per germline, CDR1 MNHEY and CDR2 SMNVEV (reference sequence). The junction had 9 bases not matched to a gene; V was cut back by 6 bases and J by 2 bases. Primers included in the PCR were 60 Vbeta and 13 Jbeta primers. Profiled with immunoSEQ multiplex PCR; TCRdb holds only in-frame clones, not every one. The sample includes over 110,000 clones, roughly four fifths of them seen just once. Study outcomes and limitations: Most TCR beta V segments were productive about 87% or about 30% of the time in an earlier analysis. The authors reported that TCR beta sequences could predict HLA-A and HLA-B alleles. These predictions were accurate for most subjects in the first cohort. A missense variant in DCLRE1C was later tied to TCR beta V- and J-gene trimming.

The sequence derives from a male donor in good health and CMV-seronegative. Source material: PBMCs. This rearrangement joins TRBV27 to TRBJ2-3; 9 bases agree with TRBD1. CDR3 nucleotide sequence: TGTGCCAGCAGGGGGGACGGGACAGGGTACACAGATACGCAGTATTTT. As protein: CASRGDGTGYTDTQYF.